The following is a TCR beta chain sequence with its context. As yet, its antigen is unknown. Some clones are missing from TCRdb's copy, which holds only in-frame ones; the method was immunoSEQ multiplex PCR. The sample contains about 30,000 clones, about 85% of which appear only once. The CDR3 runs to 16 residues. Germline trimming cut 0 bases from V and 6 bases from J; bases unmatched to any gene: 7. Per germline, CDR1 MNHNS and CDR2 SASEGT. These data originate in a study of T cells in narcolepsy. The overall study: Donors had narcolepsy type 1 or type 2, or were healthy controls. Study outcomes and limitations: In some patient and control memory CD4+ samples, autoreactive clones were absent. Healthy controls reportedly lacked the autoreactive clonotypes serially found in patients' blood. Comparing one patient's CSF and blood CD4+ clonotypes highlighted HCRT- and TRIB2-specific autoreactive clonotypes.

The receptor comes from a human donor with narcolepsy. The specimen sequenced was CD45RA- memory CD4+ T cells from PBMCs. The chain carries TRBV6-1 and TRBJ2-7, with 11 bases that match TRBD1. The CDR3 loop is CASSEAQGTGGTEQYF. CDR3 nucleotides: TGTGCCAGCAGTGAAGCGCAGGGGACAGGGGGTACCGAGCAGTACTTC.